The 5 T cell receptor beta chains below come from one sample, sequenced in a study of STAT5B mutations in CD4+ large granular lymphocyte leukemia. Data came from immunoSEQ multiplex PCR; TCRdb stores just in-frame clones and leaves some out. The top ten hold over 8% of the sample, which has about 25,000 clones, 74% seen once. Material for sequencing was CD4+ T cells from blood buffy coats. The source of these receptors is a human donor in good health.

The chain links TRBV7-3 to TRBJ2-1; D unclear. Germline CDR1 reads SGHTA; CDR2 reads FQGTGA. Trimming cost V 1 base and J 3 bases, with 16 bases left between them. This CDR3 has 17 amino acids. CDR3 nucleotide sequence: TGTGCCAGCAGCTTAAACGGCGGATCAAACGGCTACAATGAGCAGTTCTTC. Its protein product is CASSLNGGSNGYNEQFF.

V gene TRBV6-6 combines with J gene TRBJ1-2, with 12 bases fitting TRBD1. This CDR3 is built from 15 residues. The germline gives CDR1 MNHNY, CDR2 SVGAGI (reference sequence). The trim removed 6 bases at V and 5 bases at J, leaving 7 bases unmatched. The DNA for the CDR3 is TGTGCCAGCAGCCCGGGGACAGGGGGCGTATATGGCTACACCTTC. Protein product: CASSPGTGGVYGYTF.

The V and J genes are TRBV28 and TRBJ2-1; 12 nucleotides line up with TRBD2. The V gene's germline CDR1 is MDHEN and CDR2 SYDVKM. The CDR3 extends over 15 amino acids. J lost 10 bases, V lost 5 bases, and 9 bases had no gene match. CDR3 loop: CASSVLTSGSIEQFF. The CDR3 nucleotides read TGTGCCAGCAGTGTACTGACTAGCGGGAGCATCGAGCAGTTCTTC.

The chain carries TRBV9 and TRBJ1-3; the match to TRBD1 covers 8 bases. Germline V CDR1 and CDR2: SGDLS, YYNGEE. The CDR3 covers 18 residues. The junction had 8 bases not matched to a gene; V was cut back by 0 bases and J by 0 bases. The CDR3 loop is CASSVAGTGGFSGNTIYF. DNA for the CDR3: TGTGCCAGCAGCGTAGCAGGCACAGGGGGGTTCTCTGGAAACACCATATATTTT.

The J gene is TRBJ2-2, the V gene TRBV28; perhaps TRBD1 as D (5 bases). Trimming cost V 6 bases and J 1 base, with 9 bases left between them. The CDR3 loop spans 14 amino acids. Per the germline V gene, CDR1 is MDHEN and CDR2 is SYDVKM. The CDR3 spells CASRPGQNTGELFF. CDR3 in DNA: TGTGCCAGCAGACCAGGACAGAACACCGGGGAGCTGTTTTTT. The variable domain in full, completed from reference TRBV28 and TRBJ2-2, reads DVKVTQSSRYLVKRTGEKVFLECVQDMDHENMFWYRQDPGLGLRLIYFSYDVKMKEKGDIPEGYSVSREKKERFSLILESASTNQTSMYLCASRPGQNTGELFFGEGSRLTVL.